This passage covers 13 T cell receptor beta chains from one sample sequenced in a study of cytomegalovirus exposure and HLA in healthy donors (dated by TCRdb to between 2016 and 2019). Library prep was done by the immunoSEQ multiplex PCR assay. For the multiplex PCR, a mixture combining 60 forward primers for TCR Vbeta segments and 13 reverse primers for TCR Jbeta segments was used. This is the immuneACCESS table as TCRdb keeps it, with only in-frame sequences that have V and J called. A part of the clones is gone; compared with another copy, unresolved V genes explain less than half, and the rest is unexplained. The sample data list some 120,000 clones, and roughly 80% of these were observed just once. The ten largest clones take up about 6% of the sample. The specimen sequenced was PBMCs. These receptors all stem from a woman aged 40 to 55 in good health and CMV-seronegative.

The genes are TRBV29-1 and TRBJ2-7; D remains unclear. The CDR3 is 14 residues long. Trimming stripped 0 bases from V and 3 bases from J, with 12 bases between. The germline V gene encodes CDR1 SQVTM and CDR2 ANQGSEA. Here the CDR3 reads CSVEDRAGIYEQYF. CDR3 DNA sequence: TGCAGCGTTGAAGATCGTGCAGGTATCTACGAGCAGTACTTC.

The chain employs TRBV9 and TRBJ2-7; TRBD1 agrees at 9 bases. Germline CDR1 and CDR2: SGDLS and YYNGEE. The CDR3 loop spans 15 amino acids. The J segment lost 3 bases and the V segment lost 1 base, leaving 5 bases of the junction unmatched. CDR3 sequence: CASSVMGTGFYEQYF. DNA for the CDR3: TGTGCCAGCAGCGTAATGGGGACAGGGTTCTACGAGCAGTACTTC.

This clone was observed a few times. Its ends do not fully match the called genes, so a read error is possible. The gene calls are TRBV7-7 and TRBJ1-1; D possibly corresponds to TRBD1 (5 bases). The CDR3 has 15 residues. Germline values: CDR1 SSHAT, CDR2 FNYEAQ (reference sequence). The CDR3: CASTFSREILPEAFF. The CDR3 nucleotides are TGTGCTAGCACCTTTTCCAGGGAAATCCTTCCTGAAGCTTTCTTT. Complete variable domain (other parts from reference TRBV7-7 and TRBJ1-1): GAGVSQSPRYKVTKRGQDVTLRCDPISSHATLYWYQQALGQGPEFLTYFNYEAQPDKSGLPSDRFSAERPEGSISTLTIQRTEQRDSAMYRCASTFSREILPEAFFGQGTRLTVV.

For the CDR3, the DNA is TGCGCCAGCAGCCTGGATCGACAGGGGGCCGGCACCGGGGAGCTGTTTTTT. Translation: CASSLDRQGAGTGELFF. V gene TRBV5-1 combines with J gene TRBJ2-2; 10 nucleotides line up with TRBD1. CDR1 is SGHRS and CDR2 is YFSETQ in the germline V gene. The junction had 10 bases not matched to a gene; V was cut back by 4 bases and J by 4 bases. CDR3 size: 17 residues.

J is TRBJ1-1 and V is TRBV7-3; weak D call: TRBD1 (6 bases). This CDR3 contains 15 residues. V dropped 5 bases and J dropped 4 bases, with 17 bases sitting between them. Germline assignment: CDR1 SGHTA and CDR2 FQGTGA. As DNA, the CDR3 is TGTGCCAGCAGCGCAACAGGGTTTGAGGGCACTGAAGCTTTCTTT. Protein product: CASSATGFEGTEAFF.

This rearrangement joins TRBV7-3 to TRBJ2-3; maybe TRBD1 (6 bases). With 3 bases removed from V and 4 bases from J, the gap between germline ends came to 8 bases. Germline CDR1 and CDR2: SGHTA and FQGTGA. CDR3 length: 13 residues. CDR3 sequence: CASSFRGADTQYF. CDR3 nucleotides: TGTGCCAGCAGCTTCAGGGGTGCAGATACGCAGTATTTT.

The rearrangement uses TRBV6-5 and TRBJ2-5; 13 bases align to TRBD2. With the DNA end fitting TRBJ2-7 better, the J assignment may be wrong. CDR3 length: 13 residues. CDR1 is MNHEY and CDR2 is SVGAGI in the germline V gene. The CDR3 DNA reads TGTGCCACCAGGACTAGCGGGAGTTACGAGCAGTACTTC. Its translation is CATRTSGSYEQYF.

This rearrangement joins TRBV2 to TRBJ1-1; D is unclear. The CDR3 contains 13 residues. CDR1 is SNHLY and CDR2 is FYNNEI in the germline V gene. V lost 4 bases and J lost 3, with 9 bases in between. The CDR3 reads CASSGLEDTEAFF. The CDR3 bases are TGTGCCAGCAGTGGTCTGGAGGACACTGAAGCTTTCTTT.

The chain employs TRBV7-9 and TRBJ2-2; 7 bases agree with TRBD2. This CDR3 is built from 18 residues. Germline V gene lookup returns CDR1 SEHNR and CDR2 FQNEAQ (reference sequence). J lost 2 bases, V lost 3 bases, and 12 bases had no gene match. CDR3 amino acids: CASSFSQPGRPNTGELFF. The DNA of the CDR3 is TGTGCCAGCAGCTTTTCCCAGCCCGGGAGGCCTAACACCGGGGAGCTGTTTTTT.

This chain links TRBV6-1 with TRBJ2-3; 7 bases align to TRBD2. CDR3 length equals 13 residues. The junction had 6 bases not matched to a gene; V was cut back by 8 bases and J by 4 bases. The germline V gene has CDR1 MNHNS and CDR2 SASEGT. The CDR3 spells CASYAGDSDTQYF. CDR3 in DNA: TGTGCCAGCTACGCGGGAGACTCAGATACGCAGTATTTT.

This clone was seen more than once but under ten times. The chain links TRBV7-2 to TRBJ1-5, with 7 nucleotides matching TRBD1. The CDR3 is 15 residues long. CDR1 and CDR2 (germline): SGHTA, FQGNSA. The V and J ends lost 5 bases and 3 bases, in that order; junction bases with no gene match: 7. The CDR3 DNA follows: TGTGCCAGCAGCCTTCAGGGGGACACCAATCAGCCCCAGCATTTT. As protein: CASSLQGDTNQPQHF.

This clone showed up just a few times. The chain is built from TRBV18 and TRBJ1-1; D may be TRBD1 (5 bases). The germline V gene has CDR1 KGHSH and CDR2 LQKENI. The CDR3 extends over 14 amino acids. Trimming cost V 3 bases and J 5 bases, with 13 bases left between them. In DNA form, the CDR3 reads TGTGCCAGCTCACCGTGGGACGGGAGGACTGAAGCTTTCTTT. Translating gives CASSPWDGRTEAFF.

This chain uses TRBV28 with TRBJ2-7, with unresolved D. Germline CDR1 and CDR2: MDHEN and SYDVKM. This CDR3 region has 12 residues. V lost 5 bases and J lost 3, with 8 bases in between. The CDR3 here is CASSPNNYEQYF. The CDR3 coding sequence is TGTGCCAGCAGTCCAAACAACTACGAGCAGTACTTC.